This is a list of T cell receptor beta chains from one sample in a study of CD8 T cells in Susac syndrome. Each CDR3 protein gets one entry after TCRdb re-called the immunoSEQ multiplex PCR reads with MiXCR. Of hundreds of thousands of distinct CDR3 sequences in the sample, around 83% are singletons; the top ten hold about 0.12%. Material for sequencing was CD8+ T cells from PBMCs. The receptors were gathered from a human donor with multiple sclerosis. Both conserved end residues are part of each CDR3. A D gene is named only where the DNA matches it firmly. Clone size, where shown, is once, few, many, or a class for clones that have expanded.

clone size	D gene	V gene	J gene	CDR3 DNA	CDR3 protein
-	-	TRBV6-5	TRBJ2-2	TGTGCCAGCAGTTACGACGGACCGAACACCGGGGAGCTGTTTTTT	CASSYDGPNTGELFF
-	TRBD2	TRBV10-1	TRBJ2-1	TGCGCCAGCAGTGAACTAGCGGGAGGGATTTACAATGAGCAGTTCTTC	CASSELAGGIYNEQFF
few	TRBD1	TRBV28	TRBJ2-7	TGTGCCAGCAGTCGGTCCCTCGGGACAGCGACCTACGAGCAGTACTTC	CASSRSLGTATYEQYF
once	-	TRBV7-6	TRBJ1-1	TGTGCCAGCAGATCCGAGTCGGGGAACACTGAAGCTTTCTTT	CASRSESGNTEAFF
few	-	TRBV4-1	TRBJ2-2	TGTGCCAGCAGCCAAGTCGGGACTACCGGGGAGCTGTTTTTT	CASSQVGTTGELFF
once	-	TRBV19	TRBJ2-5	TGTGCCACTTCGGGGCATCAAGAGACCCAGTACTTC	CATSGHQETQYF
-	TRBD2	TRBV5-6	TRBJ2-2	TGTGCCAGCAGCTTGGGGCTAGCGGTTGACCCCGGGGAGCTGTTTTTT	CASSLGLAVDPGELFF
-	-	TRBV30	TRBJ1-1	TGTGCCTGGACTGTCTCTCCTGAAGCTTTCTTT	CAWTVSPEAFF
few	-	TRBV10-3	TRBJ1-5	TGTGCCATCAGTGAGAGCCCGTCGGCGCCCCAGCATTTT	CAISESPSAPQHF
-	-	TRBV27	TRBJ1-5	TGTGCCAGCAGTTCCCGACTTTATAGCAATCAGCCCCAGCATTTT	CASSSRLYSNQPQHF
once	-	TRBV12-3/TRBV12-4	TRBJ2-3	TGTGCCAGCAGTTTATCGCCGGCAGGAGATACGCAGTATTTT	CASSLSPAGDTQYF
-	TRBD1	TRBV29-1	TRBJ2-7	TGCAGCGTTGACCGGGCCGGACAGGGGGCCTACGAGCAGTACTTC	CSVDRAGQGAYEQYF
-	TRBD1	TRBV28	TRBJ2-7	TGTGCCAGCAGCAATCCGGGACAGGGTTACGAGCAGTACTTC	CASSNPGQGYEQYF
-	-	TRBV27	TRBJ2-5	TGTGCCAGCAGTTCTGGCGGGGCAGGAGAAGAAGAGACCCAGTACTTC	CASSSGGAGEEETQYF
-	-	TRBV27	TRBJ1-3	TGTGCCAGCAGTTCTAACTCTGGAAACACCATATATTTT	CASSSNSGNTIYF
-	TRBD2	TRBV10-1	TRBJ2-1	TGCGCCAGCAGGACCACTAGCGGGAGGGCCCTAGGGAATGAGCAGTTCTTC	CASRTTSGRALGNEQFF
-	TRBD2	TRBV11-3	TRBJ2-3	TGTGCCAGCAGCTTGAGCGGGGGAATAGATACGCAGTATTTT	CASSLSGGIDTQYF
-	TRBD1	TRBV24-1	TRBJ2-7	TGTGCCACCAGTGAGACAGGGGATGAGCAGTACTTC	CATSETGDEQYF
-	-	TRBV4-1	TRBJ1-6	TGCGCCAGCAGCCGGAGCTTCTATAATTCACCCCTCCACTTT	CASSRSFYNSPLHF
-	TRBD2	TRBV18	TRBJ2-1	TGTGCCAGCTCACTTATGGGACTAGCGGTTACGAGCTCCTACAATGAGCAGTTCTTC	CASSLMGLAVTSSYNEQFF
-	-	TRBV21-1	TRBJ2-6	-	CASSKGVGSGANVLTF
-	-	TRBV27	TRBJ1-5	TGTGCCAGCAGTTTAGCAGCAACCCTCAATCAGCCCCAGCATTTT	CASSLAATLNQPQHF
-	TRBD2	TRBV5-1	TRBJ2-3	TGCGCCAGCAGCTTTAAACTAGCGGGGGGCTTAGATACGCAGTATTTT	CASSFKLAGGLDTQYF
-	-	TRBV12-3/TRBV12-4	TRBJ2-1	TGTGCCAGCAGTTTAAGCGTAGCGGTAGGGAATGAGCAGTTCTTC	CASSLSVAVGNEQFF
-	-	TRBV6-5	TRBJ2-5	TGTGCCAGCAGTTACTCGCCCGACCTTGGGACCCAGTACTTC	CASSYSPDLGTQYF
-	TRBD1	TRBV27	TRBJ1-2	TGTGCCAGCAGTTGGGGGGGGTCACAGGGGGCGTACGGCTACACCTTC	CASSWGGSQGAYGYTF
-	-	TRBV6-5	TRBJ1-1	TGTGCCAGCAGTTACGGCCAGAACACTGAAGCTTTCTTT	CASSYGQNTEAFF
-	TRBD1	TRBV20-1	TRBJ1-2	TGCAGTGCTAGAAAACCGGGACAGGGGATCAGGAACTATGGCTACACCTTC	CSARKPGQGIRNYGYTF
-	-	TRBV19	TRBJ1-6	TGTGCCAGTAGTTTCGGGACTGTAAATTCACCCCTCCACTTT	CASSFGTVNSPLHF
-	-	TRBV28	TRBJ1-1	TGTGCCAGCAGTTTCGGTCCGGGTATCAGGGTGAACACTGAAGCTTTCTTT	CASSFGPGIRVNTEAFF
-	-	TRBV7-6	TRBJ1-4	TGTGCCAGCAGCTTAGAGGCATCAACTAATGAAAAACTGTTTTTT	CASSLEASTNEKLFF
-	TRBD2	TRBV14	TRBJ2-1	TGTGCCAGCAGCTACCGACTAGCGGACAATGAGCAGTTCTTC	CASSYRLADNEQFF
-	TRBD1	TRBV19	TRBJ2-3	TGTGCCAGTAGTACGACGGACAGGGTTGATACGCAGTATTTT	CASSTTDRVDTQYF
-	-	TRBV2	TRBJ1-4	TGTGCCAGCAGTGTAGGTTGGATCCGGGCTAATGAAAAACTGTTTTTT	CASSVGWIRANEKLFF
-	-	TRBV10-2	TRBJ2-1	TGCGCCAGCAGTGAGCGGTATAGCTACAATGAGCAGTTCTTC	CASSERYSYNEQFF
-	-	TRBV12-3/TRBV12-4	TRBJ2-3	TGTGCCACCCGGTGGGGTTCAGATACGCAGTATTTT	CATRWGSDTQYF
-	TRBD2	TRBV3-1	TRBJ2-7	TGTGCCAGCAGCCAAGGTTCCCGGGTCCTAGCGGGAGGGCCGGTGGGCGAGCAGTACTTC	CASSQGSRVLAGGPVGEQYF
few	-	TRBV7-9	TRBJ1-1	TGTGCCAGCAGTTTAGTGAACACTGAAGCTTTCTTT	CASSLVNTEAFF
-	TRBD1	TRBV6-1	TRBJ2-1	TGTGCCAGCAGTCCCGGACAGGGCGTAGGTAATCATGAGCAGTTCTTC	CASSPGQGVGNHEQFF
-	TRBD1	TRBV27	TRBJ2-7	TGTGCCAGCAGTTTCGACAGGGGAGCCTACGAGCAGTACTTC	CASSFDRGAYEQYF